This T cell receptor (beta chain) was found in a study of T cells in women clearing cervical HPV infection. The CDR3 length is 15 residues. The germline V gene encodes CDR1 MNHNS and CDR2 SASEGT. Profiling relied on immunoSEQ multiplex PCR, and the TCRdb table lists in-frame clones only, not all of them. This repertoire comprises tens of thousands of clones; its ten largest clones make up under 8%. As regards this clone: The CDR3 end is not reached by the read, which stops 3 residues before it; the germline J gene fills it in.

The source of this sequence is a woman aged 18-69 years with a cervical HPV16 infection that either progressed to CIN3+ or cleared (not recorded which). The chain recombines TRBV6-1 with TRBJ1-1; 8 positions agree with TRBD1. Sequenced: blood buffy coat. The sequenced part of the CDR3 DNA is TGTGCCAGCAGTGAATCCCCGGACAGGGAGGGGGAA. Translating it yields CASSESPDREGE. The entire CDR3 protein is CASSESPDREGEAFF.